The 3 T cell receptor beta chains listed next were all sequenced from one sample in a study of T-cell memory formation after mild COVID-19. TCRdb re-derived calls from the 5' RACE reads in MiXCR, one entry per CDR3 protein. The repertoire holds a few hundred thousand distinct CDR3 sequences, with 20% to 30% as singletons. Sequencing input: PBMCs or a T cell subset sorted from them (not recorded which). The receptors were gathered from an adult woman who had mild COVID-19 (a few samples of this study predate the infection). Cell type and time point are not known.

This clonotype was observed at least ten times. The genes are TRBV11-2 and TRBJ2-7; no definite D call. Germline CDR1 and CDR2: SGHAT and FQNNGV. The CDR3 has 16 amino acids. Trimming removed 5 bases at V and 3 bases at J, with 20 bases between. CDR3 loop: CASSPTRRVGDYEQYF. Written as DNA, the CDR3 is TGTGCCAGCAGCCCAACCAGACGAGTAGGAGACTACGAGCAGTACTTC.

This clonotype was observed a handful of times. This sequence joins TRBV7-9 and TRBJ2-7, with 8 bases matching TRBD2. Trimming at V came to 2 bases and at J to 2 bases, leaving 2 bases not matched to a gene. Germline assignment: CDR1 SEHNR and CDR2 FQNEAQ (reference sequence). The CDR3 runs to 14 residues. The CDR3 DNA sequence: TGTGCCAGCAGCTTATCTAGCGGGCCCTACGAGCAGTACTTC. It specifies CASSLSSGPYEQYF.

The chain has TRBV7-2 and TRBJ2-3; 10 bases line up with TRBD2. Germline values: CDR1 SGHTA, CDR2 FQGNSA. CDR3 length: 16 residues. Trimming took 6 bases from V and 2 from J; bases not matched to a gene: 8. The CDR3 sequence: CASRDSLAGTTDTQYF. CDR3 DNA sequence: TGTGCCAGCAGAGATTCACTAGCGGGAACCACAGATACGCAGTATTTT.